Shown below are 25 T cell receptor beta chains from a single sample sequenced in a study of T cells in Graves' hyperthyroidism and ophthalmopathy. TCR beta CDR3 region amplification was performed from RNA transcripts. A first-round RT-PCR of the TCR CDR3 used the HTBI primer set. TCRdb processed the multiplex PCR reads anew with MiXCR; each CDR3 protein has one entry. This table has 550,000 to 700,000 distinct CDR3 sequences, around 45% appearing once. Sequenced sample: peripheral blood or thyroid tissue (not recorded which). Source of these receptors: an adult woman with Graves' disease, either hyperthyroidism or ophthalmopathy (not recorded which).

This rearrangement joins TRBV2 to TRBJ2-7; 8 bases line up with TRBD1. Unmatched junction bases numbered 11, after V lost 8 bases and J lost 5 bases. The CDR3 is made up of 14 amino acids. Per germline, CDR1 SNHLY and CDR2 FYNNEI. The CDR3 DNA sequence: TGTGCCAGCCGCCCCCAGGGGGCACTTGACGAGCAGTACTTC. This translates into CASRPQGALDEQYF.

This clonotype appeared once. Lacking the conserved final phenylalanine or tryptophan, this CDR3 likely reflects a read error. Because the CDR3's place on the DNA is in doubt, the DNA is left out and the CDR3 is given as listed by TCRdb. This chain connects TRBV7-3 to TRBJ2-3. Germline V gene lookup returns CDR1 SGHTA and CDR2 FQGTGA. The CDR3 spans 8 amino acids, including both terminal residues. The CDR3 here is CASSLEVG.

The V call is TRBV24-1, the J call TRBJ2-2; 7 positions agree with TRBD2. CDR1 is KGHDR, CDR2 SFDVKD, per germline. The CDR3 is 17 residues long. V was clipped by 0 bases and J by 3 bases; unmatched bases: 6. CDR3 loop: CATSDLVLREDTGELFF. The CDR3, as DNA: TGTGCCACCAGTGATTTGGTTCTCCGGGAGGACACCGGGGAGCTGTTTTTT.

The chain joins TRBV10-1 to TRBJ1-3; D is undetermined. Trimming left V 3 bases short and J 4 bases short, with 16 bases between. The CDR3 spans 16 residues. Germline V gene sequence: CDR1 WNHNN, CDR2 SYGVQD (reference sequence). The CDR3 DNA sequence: TGCGCCAGCAGTGAAGGAGACGGATTTGGAGGAAACACCATATATTTT. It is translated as CASSEGDGFGGNTIYF.

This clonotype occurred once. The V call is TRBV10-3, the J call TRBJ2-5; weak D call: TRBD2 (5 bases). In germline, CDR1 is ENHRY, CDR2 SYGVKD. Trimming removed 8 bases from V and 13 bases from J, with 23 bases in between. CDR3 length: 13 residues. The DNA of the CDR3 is TGTGCCATCGACCCCTCGGGAACCGGGGAGCTGTACTTC. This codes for CAIDPSGTGELYF.

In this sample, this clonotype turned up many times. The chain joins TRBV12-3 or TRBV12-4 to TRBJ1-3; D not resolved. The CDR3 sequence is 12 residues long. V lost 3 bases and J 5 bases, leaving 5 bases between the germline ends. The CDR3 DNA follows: TGTGCCAGCAGTTTCATCCGAAACACCATATATTTT. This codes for CASSFIRNTIYF.

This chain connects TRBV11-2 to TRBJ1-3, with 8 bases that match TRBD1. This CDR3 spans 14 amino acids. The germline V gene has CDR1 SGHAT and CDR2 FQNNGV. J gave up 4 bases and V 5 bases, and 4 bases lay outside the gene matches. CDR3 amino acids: CASSRDRRGNTIYF. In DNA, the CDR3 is TGTGCCAGCAGCCGGGACAGGCGGGGAAACACCATATATTTT.

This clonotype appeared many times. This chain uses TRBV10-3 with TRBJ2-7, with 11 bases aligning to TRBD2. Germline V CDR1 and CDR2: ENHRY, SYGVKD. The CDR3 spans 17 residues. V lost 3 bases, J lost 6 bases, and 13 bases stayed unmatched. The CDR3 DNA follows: TGTGCCATCAGTGAACGGGTAGCGGGAGGGCCTCGGGGCGAGCAGTACTTC. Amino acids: CAISERVAGGPRGEQYF.

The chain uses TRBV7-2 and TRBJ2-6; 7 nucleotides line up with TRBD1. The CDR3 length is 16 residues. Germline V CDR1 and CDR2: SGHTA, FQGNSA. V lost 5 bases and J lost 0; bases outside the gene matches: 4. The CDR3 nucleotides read TGTGCCAGCAGCGGCAGACAGGGCTCTGGGGCCAACGTCCTGACTTTC. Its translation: CASSGRQGSGANVLTF.

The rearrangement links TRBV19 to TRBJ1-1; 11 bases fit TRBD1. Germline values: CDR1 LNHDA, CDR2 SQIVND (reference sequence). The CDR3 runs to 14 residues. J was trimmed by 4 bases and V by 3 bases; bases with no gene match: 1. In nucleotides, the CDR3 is TGTGCCAGTAGTATCGGACAGGGGGCCACTGAAGCTTTCTTT. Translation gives CASSIGQGATEAFF.

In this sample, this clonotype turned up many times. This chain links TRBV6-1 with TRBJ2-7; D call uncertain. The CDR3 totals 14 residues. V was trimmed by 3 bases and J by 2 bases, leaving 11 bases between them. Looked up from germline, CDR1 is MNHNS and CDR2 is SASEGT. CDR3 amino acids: CASSEDRYPYEQYF. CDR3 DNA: TGTGCCAGCAGTGAGGATAGGTACCCCTACGAGCAGTACTTC.

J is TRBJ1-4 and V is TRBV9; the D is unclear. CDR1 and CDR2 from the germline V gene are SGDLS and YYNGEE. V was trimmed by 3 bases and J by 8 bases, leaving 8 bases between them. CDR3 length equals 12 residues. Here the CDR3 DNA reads TGTGCCAGCAGCGAGCCGGGCGAAAAACTGTTTTTT. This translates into CASSEPGEKLFF.

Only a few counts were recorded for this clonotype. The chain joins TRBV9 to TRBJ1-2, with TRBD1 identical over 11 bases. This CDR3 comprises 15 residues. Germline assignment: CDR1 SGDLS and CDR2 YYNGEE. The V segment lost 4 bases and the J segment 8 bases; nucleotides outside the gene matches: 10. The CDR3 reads CASSSSRDRGKGYTF. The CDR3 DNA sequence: TGTGCCAGCAGCTCCTCGCGGGACAGGGGGAAGGGCTACACCTTC.

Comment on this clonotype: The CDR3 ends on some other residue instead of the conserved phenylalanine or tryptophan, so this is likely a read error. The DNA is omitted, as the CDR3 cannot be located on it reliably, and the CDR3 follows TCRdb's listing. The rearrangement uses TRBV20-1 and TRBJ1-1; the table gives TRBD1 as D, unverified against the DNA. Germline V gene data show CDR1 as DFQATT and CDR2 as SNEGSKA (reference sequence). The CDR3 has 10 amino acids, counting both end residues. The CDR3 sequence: CSAQQVSANY.

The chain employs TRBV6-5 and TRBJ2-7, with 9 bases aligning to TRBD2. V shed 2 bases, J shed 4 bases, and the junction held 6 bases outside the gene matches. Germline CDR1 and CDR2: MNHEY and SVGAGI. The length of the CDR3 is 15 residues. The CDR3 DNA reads TGTGCCAGCAGTTACGGCCAGCGGGAGGTATACGAGCAGTACTTC. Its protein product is CASSYGQREVYEQYF.

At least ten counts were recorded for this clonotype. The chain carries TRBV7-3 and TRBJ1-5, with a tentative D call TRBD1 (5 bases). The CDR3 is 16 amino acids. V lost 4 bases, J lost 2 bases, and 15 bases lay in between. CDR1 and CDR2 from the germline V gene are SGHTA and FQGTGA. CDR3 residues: CASSSRGRVGNQPQHF. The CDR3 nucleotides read TGTGCCAGCAGCTCCCGGGGCAGGGTAGGCAATCAGCCCCAGCATTTT.

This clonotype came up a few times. The CDR3, as DNA: TGCGCCAGCAGTGAGTCGACGGGCGGGACTACTGAAGCTTTCTTT. This gives the protein CASSESTGGTTEAFF. V gene TRBV10-2 combines with J gene TRBJ1-1; a weak D match, TRBD1 (5 bases). Trimming removed 0 bases from V and 5 bases from J, with 13 bases in between. CDR1 WSHSY and CDR2 SAAADI come from the germline V gene. The CDR3 totals 15 residues.

DNA for the CDR3: TGTGCCAGCAGTGAAACTGGAATATCCTACGAGCAGTACTTC. Its protein is CASSETGISYEQYF. The rearrangement links TRBV6-1 to TRBJ2-7, with D hard to call. V lost 2 bases to trimming and J lost 1 base, with 9 bases between them. This CDR3 has 14 residues. From germline, CDR1 is MNHNS and CDR2 SASEGT.

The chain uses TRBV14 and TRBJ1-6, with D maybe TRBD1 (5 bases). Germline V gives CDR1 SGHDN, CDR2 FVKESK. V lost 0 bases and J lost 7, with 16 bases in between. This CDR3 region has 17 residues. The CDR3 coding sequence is TGTGCCAGCAGCCAAGATGTTGCGGGGGGACTAAATTCACCCCTCCACTTT. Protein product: CASSQDVAGGLNSPLHF.

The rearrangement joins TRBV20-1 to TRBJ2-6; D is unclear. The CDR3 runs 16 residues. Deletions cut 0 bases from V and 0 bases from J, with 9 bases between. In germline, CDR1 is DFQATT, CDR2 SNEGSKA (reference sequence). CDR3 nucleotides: TGCAGTGCTAGAGAAATTATTTACTCTGGGGCCAACGTCCTGACTTTC. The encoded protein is CSAREIIYSGANVLTF.

For the CDR3, the DNA is TGCGCCAGCAGGTCAGGGGAACTCCAAGAGACCCAGTACTTC. Its translation is CASRSGELQETQYF. This chain uses TRBV5-1 with TRBJ2-5; tentative D call: TRBD1 (6 bases). V was clipped by 5 bases and J by 1 base, with 12 bases between them. Germline CDR1 SGHRS, CDR2 YFSETQ. The CDR3 has 14 residues. The variable domain in full, completed from reference TRBV5-1 and TRBJ2-5, reads KAGVTQTPRYLIKTRGQQVTLSCSPISGHRSVSWYQQTPGQGLQFLFEYFSETQRNKGNFPGRFSGRQFSNSRSEMNVSTLELGDSALYLCASRSGELQETQYFGPGTRLLVL.

CDR3: CASSTTRRGDNGETQYF. The CDR3, as DNA: TGTGCCAGCAGTACTACACGTAGGGGGGACAATGGCGAGACCCAGTACTTC. The chain combines TRBV28 with TRBJ2-5; the D call may be TRBD1 or TRBD2 (6 bases each). Germline V gene sequence: CDR1 MDHEN, CDR2 SYDVKM. V dropped 5 bases and J dropped 5 bases, with 24 bases sitting between them. The CDR3 has 17 residues.

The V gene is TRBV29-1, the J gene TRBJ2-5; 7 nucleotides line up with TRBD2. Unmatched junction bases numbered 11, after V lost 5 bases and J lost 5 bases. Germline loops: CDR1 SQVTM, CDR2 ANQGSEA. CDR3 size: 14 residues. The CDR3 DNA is TGCAGCGTTAGCGGGAAAACCATCCACGAGACCCAGTACTTC. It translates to CSVSGKTIHETQYF.

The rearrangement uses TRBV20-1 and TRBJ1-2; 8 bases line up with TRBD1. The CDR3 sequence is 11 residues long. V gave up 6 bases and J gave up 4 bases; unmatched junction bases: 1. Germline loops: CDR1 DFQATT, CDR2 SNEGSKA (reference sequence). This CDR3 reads CSADRGYGYTF. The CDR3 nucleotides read TGCAGTGCCGACAGGGGCTATGGCTACACCTTC.

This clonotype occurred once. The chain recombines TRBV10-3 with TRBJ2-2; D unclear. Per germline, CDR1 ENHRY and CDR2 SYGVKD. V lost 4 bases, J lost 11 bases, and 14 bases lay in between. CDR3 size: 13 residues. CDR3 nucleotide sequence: TGTGCCATCAGTGGAGACGGGTCCTACGAGCTGTTTTTT. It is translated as CAISGDGSYELFF.